Described below is a single T cell receptor (beta chain) sequence and its context. Its specificity is not known. This record belongs to a study of response to subunit inactivated influenza vaccine. TCRdb re-called the RT-PCR reads with MiXCR, one entry per CDR3 protein. The sample carries around 190,000 distinct CDR3 sequences, around an eighth recorded once. V lost 3 bases and J lost 0, with 17 bases in between. There are 17 residues in the CDR3. Germline values: CDR1 LNHDA, CDR2 SQIVND (reference sequence). Notes on the study in general: The authors suggested that every seasonal influenza vaccination recruits few new T cells.

The sequencing used CD8+ T cells sorted from PBMCs, collected 4 to 6 days after vaccination. V gene TRBV19 combines with J gene TRBJ2-5; D may correspond to TRBD1 or TRBD2 (5 bases each). This sequence originates from a man aged 50 or older who received an inactivated influenza vaccine. CDR3 sequence (DNA): TGTGCCAGTAGTATGTGGGGGAACCAACCCTACCAAGAGACCCAGTACTTC. Its translation is CASSMWGNQPYQETQYF.